These 24 T cell receptor beta chains were all obtained from the same sample, sequenced in a study of T cells expressing NK-cell markers. Reanalyzing the 5' RACE reads, TCRdb keeps one entry per CDR3 protein, without DNA. The listing records 300,000 or so distinct CDR3 sequences. The specimen was blood T cells: a sorted CD56 or NKG2C T cell subset, CD4+ or CD8+ T cells, or bulk PBMC T cells (not recorded which). The source of these receptors is a woman between 18 and 70 years old in good health.

The gene calls are TRBV20-1 and TRBJ2-7; TCRdb proposes TRBD1, but this gene call is untestable without DNA. The V gene's germline CDR1 is DFQATT and CDR2 SNEGSKA (reference sequence). The CDR3 loop spans 14 amino acids. The CDR3 loop is CSARVAVPYYEQYF.

The rearrangement uses TRBV7-9 and TRBJ2-2. The CDR3 covers 14 residues. Looked up from germline, CDR1 is SEHNR and CDR2 is FQNEAQ (reference sequence). CDR3 loop: CASSSSGNTGELFF.

The J gene is TRBJ2-6, the V gene TRBV6-1; there is no DNA to check the TCRdb D call of TRBD1. Germline loops: CDR1 MNHNS, CDR2 SASEGT. The CDR3 is 15 residues long. The CDR3 is CASSRDRAGANVLTF.

This rearrangement joins TRBV21-1 to TRBJ1-5. TRBV21-1 is marked as a pseudogene. The CDR3 spans 16 residues. This chain's CDR3 is CASSKAREFCNQPQHF.

J is TRBJ2-7 and V is TRBV12-3 or TRBV12-4; as DNA is missing, the TRBD2 call by TCRdb cannot be tested. The CDR3 totals 13 residues. The CDR3 sequence: CASSRTQNYEQYF.

The CDR3 sequence: CSVRQTNTGELFF. The chain links TRBV29-1 to TRBJ2-2. Germline V gives CDR1 SQVTM, CDR2 ANQGSEA. The CDR3 loop spans 13 amino acids.

The gene calls are TRBV3-1 and TRBJ2-3; as DNA is missing, the TRBD2 call by TCRdb cannot be tested. The CDR3 spans 14 residues. Germline loops: CDR1 LGHDT, CDR2 YNNKEL (reference sequence). CDR3 amino acids: CASSLGTLGDTQYF.

This chain connects TRBV12-3 or TRBV12-4 to TRBJ2-2; TCRdb's assignment of TRBD2 cannot be checked, as there is no DNA. CDR3 length equals 15 residues. The CDR3 is CASSPGLASTGELFF.

This chain connects TRBV7-9 to TRBJ2-3; TCRdb returns TRBD2, unconfirmable since there is no DNA. This CDR3 comprises 12 residues. CDR1 and CDR2 from the germline V gene are SEHNR and FQNEAQ (reference sequence). This chain's CDR3 is CASIPSGPVQYF.

This rearrangement joins TRBV5-1 to TRBJ1-2; as DNA is missing, the TRBD1 call by TCRdb cannot be tested. Germline V gives CDR1 SGHRS, CDR2 YFSETQ. This CDR3 has 14 residues. CDR3 region: CASSLRQGDYGYTF.

This sequence joins TRBV12-3 or TRBV12-4 and TRBJ2-1; the D call of TRBD1 rests on TCRdb alone, since no DNA is present to check it. The CDR3 covers 14 residues. CDR3 amino acids: CASSLARRGNEQFF.

V and J are TRBV28 and TRBJ1-5. There are 14 residues in the CDR3. Germline-derived CDR1 and CDR2 are MDHEN and SYDVKM. The CDR3 is CASSLLAGYQPQHF.

CDR3 protein: CASPRTIGADTQYF. V gene TRBV7-2 combines with J gene TRBJ2-3; checking the TCRdb D call of TRBD1 is not possible without DNA. From germline, CDR1 is SGHTA and CDR2 FQGNSA. The CDR3 is made up of 14 amino acids. The entire variable domain, with the rest obtained from reference TRBV7-2 and TRBJ2-3, is as follows: GAGVSQSPSNKVTEKGKDVELRCDPISGHTALYWYRQSLGQGLEFLIYFQGNSAPDKSGLPSDRFSAERTGGSVSTLTIQRTQQEDSAVYLCASPRTIGADTQYFGPGTRLTVL.

CDR3: CASSPGQPNTEAFF. This rearrangement joins TRBV5-1 to TRBJ1-1; TCRdb's D call, TRBD1, is unchecked because there is no DNA. Germline V gives CDR1 SGHRS, CDR2 YFSETQ. The CDR3 is 14 residues long.

This rearrangement joins TRBV5-5 to TRBJ1-5. CDR3 length equals 16 residues. Germline V gives CDR1 SGHKS, CDR2 YYEKEE (reference sequence). The CDR3 loop is CASSLEAIRSNQPQHF. The complete variable domain, with remaining parts taken from reference TRBV5-5 and TRBJ1-5, reads DAGVTQSPTHLIKTRGQQVTLRCSPISGHKSVSWYQQVLGQGPQFIFQYYEKEERGRGNFPDRFSARQFPNYSSELNVNALLLGDSALYLCASSLEAIRSNQPQHFGDGTRLSIL.

The chain is built from TRBV29-1 and TRBJ1-2. Germline V gene data show CDR1 as SQVTM and CDR2 as ANQGSEA. This CDR3 contains 13 residues. The CDR3 here is CSVATSAAGGYTF.

The rearrangement uses TRBV7-2 and TRBJ2-2; with no DNA, the TCRdb D assignment of TRBD1 cannot be verified. This CDR3 has 15 residues. Germline lookup yields CDR1 SGHTA and CDR2 FQGNSA. The CDR3 spells CASSRQGSNTGELFF.

The rearrangement links TRBV6-1 to TRBJ1-5. The CDR3 runs to 14 residues. Germline lookup yields CDR1 MNHNS and CDR2 SASEGT. CDR3 region: CASSPNAGNQPQHF.

The J gene is TRBJ1-5, the V gene TRBV20-1; TCRdb indicates TRBD1, and absent DNA this call remains unverified. CDR3 length equals 15 residues. Germline V gene data show CDR1 as DFQATT and CDR2 as SNEGSKA (reference sequence). Here the CDR3 reads CSARDFRGGGQPQHF.

The rearrangement joins TRBV27 to TRBJ2-3; the TCRdb call, TRBD2, lacks DNA for checking. Per germline, CDR1 MNHEY and CDR2 SMNVEV (reference sequence). The CDR3 spans 17 residues. This CDR3 reads CASSLHGRALSTDTQYF.

V gene TRBV7-6 combines with J gene TRBJ1-1; the TRBD1 assignment by TCRdb is unverifiable without DNA. Germline-derived CDR1 and CDR2 are SGHVS and FNYEAQ. CDR3 length equals 15 residues. CDR3 sequence reads: CASSPPRTGNTEAFF. Looking up the rest from reference TRBV7-6 and TRBJ1-1 gives the full variable domain: GAGVSQSPRYKVTKRGQDVALRCDPISGHVSLYWYRQALGQGPEFLTYFNYEAQQDKSGLPNDRFSAERPEGSISTLTIQRTEQRDSAMYRCASSPPRTGNTEAFFGQGTRLTVV.

The V and J genes are TRBV12-3 or TRBV12-4 and TRBJ1-1. The CDR3 sequence is 11 residues long. CDR3 residues: CASRINTEAFF.

The rearrangement links TRBV29-1 to TRBJ2-1; TCRdb picks TRBD2, but there is no DNA to check that call. CDR3 size: 13 residues. The germline V gene encodes CDR1 SQVTM and CDR2 ANQGSEA. CDR3 residues: CSARLLVGNEQFF.

The chain joins TRBV24-1 to TRBJ2-4; TCRdb's D gene call, TRBD1, goes unchecked for lack of DNA. Germline-derived CDR1 and CDR2 are KGHDR and SFDVKD. The length of the CDR3 is 19 residues. Here the CDR3 reads CATTGGPRQPALAKNIQYF.